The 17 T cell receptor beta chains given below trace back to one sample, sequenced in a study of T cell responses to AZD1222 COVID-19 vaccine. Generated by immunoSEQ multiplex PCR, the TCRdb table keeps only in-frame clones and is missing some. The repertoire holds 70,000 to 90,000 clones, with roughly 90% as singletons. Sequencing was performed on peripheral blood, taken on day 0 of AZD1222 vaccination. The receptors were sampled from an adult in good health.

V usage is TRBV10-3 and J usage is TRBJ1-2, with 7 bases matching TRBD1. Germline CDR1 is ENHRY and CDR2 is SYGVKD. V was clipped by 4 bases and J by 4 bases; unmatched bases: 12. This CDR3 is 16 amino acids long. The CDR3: CAISAKSGGGAYGYTF. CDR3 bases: TGTGCCATCAGTGCTAAATCAGGAGGGGGCGCCTATGGCTACACCTTC.

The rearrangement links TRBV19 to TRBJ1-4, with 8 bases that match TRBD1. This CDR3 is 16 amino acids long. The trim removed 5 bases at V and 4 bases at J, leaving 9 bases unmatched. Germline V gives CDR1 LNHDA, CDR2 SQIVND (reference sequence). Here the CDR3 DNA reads TGTGCCAGTAGTGGACAGGGACCGCGACGTAATGAAAAACTGTTTTTT. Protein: CASSGQGPRRNEKLFF.

In nucleotides, the CDR3 is TGTGCCTGTTTAAGGACCCGCCGTCACGGGACTAGCTTCCACGAGCAGTACTTC. Amino acids: CACLRTRRHGTSFHEQYF. V is TRBV30 and J is TRBJ2-7; 9 bases fit TRBD2. The length of the CDR3 is 18 residues. Germline loops: CDR1 GTSNPN, CDR2 SVGIG (reference sequence). V was clipped by 6 bases and J by 5 bases; unmatched bases: 23.

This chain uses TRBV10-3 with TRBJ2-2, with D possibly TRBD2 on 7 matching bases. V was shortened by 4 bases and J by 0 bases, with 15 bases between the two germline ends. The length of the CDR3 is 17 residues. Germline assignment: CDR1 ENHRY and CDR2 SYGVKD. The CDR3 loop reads CAISGSAGAANTGELFF. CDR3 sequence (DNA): TGTGCCATCAGTGGGTCTGCGGGGGCCGCGAACACCGGGGAGCTGTTTTTT.

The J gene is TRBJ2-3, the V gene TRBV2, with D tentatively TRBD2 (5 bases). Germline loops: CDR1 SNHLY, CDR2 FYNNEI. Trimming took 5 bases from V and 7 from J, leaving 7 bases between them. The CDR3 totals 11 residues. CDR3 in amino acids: CASSLANTQYF. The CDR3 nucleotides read TGTGCCAGCAGTCTAGCTAATACGCAGTATTTT.

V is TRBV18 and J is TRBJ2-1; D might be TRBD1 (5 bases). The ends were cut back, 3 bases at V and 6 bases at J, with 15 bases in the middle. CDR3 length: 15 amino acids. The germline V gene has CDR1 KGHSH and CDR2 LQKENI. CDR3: CASSPSGWGSNEQFF. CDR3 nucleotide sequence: TGTGCCAGCTCACCCTCCGGGTGGGGCTCCAATGAGCAGTTCTTC.

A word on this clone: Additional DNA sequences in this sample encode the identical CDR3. CDR3 sequence: CASSVAENYGYTF. In DNA form, the CDR3 reads TGTGCCAGCAGCGTAGCTGAGAACTATGGCTACACCTTC. The chain combines TRBV9 with TRBJ1-2; D call uncertain. This CDR3 region has 13 residues. Trimming took 0 bases from V and 2 from J, leaving 5 bases between them. The germline gives CDR1 SGDLS, CDR2 YYNGEE. The variable domain in full, completed from reference TRBV9 and TRBJ1-2, reads DSGVTQTPKHLITATGQRVTLRCSPRSGDLSVYWYQQSLDQGLQFLIQYYNGEERAKGNILERFSAQQFPDLHSELNLSSLELGDSALYFCASSVAENYGYTFGSGTRLTVV.

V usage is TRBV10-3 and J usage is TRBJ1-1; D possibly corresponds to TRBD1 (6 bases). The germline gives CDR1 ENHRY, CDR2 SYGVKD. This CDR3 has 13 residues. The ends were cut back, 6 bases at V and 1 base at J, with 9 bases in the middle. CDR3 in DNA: TGTGCCATCAGGGACAGTTCGAACACTGAAGCTTTCTTT. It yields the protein CAIRDSSNTEAFF.

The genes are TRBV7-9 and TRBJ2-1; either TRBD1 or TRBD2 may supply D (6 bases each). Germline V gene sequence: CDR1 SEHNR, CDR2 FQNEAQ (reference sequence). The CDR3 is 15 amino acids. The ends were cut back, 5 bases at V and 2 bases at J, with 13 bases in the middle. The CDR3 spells CASSPGGSAYNEQFF. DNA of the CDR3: TGTGCCAGCAGCCCCGGGGGCAGCGCCTACAATGAGCAGTTCTTC.

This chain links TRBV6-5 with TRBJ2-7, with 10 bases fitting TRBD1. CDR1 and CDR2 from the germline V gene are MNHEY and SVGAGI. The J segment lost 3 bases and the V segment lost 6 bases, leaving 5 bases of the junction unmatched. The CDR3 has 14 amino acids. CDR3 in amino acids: CASSTDRGLYEQYF. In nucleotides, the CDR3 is TGTGCCAGCAGCACCGACAGGGGGCTCTACGAGCAGTACTTC.

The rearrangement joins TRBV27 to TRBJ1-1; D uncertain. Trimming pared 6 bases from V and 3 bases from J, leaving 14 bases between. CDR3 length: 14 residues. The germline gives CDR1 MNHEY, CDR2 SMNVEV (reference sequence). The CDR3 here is CASSAGRRDTEAFF. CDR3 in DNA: TGTGCCAGCAGCGCGGGGAGGAGGGACACTGAAGCTTTCTTT.

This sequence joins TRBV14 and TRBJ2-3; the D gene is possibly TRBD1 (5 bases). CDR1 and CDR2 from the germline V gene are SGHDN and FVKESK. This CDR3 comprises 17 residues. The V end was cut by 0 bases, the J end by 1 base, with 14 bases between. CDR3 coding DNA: TGTGCCAGCAGCCAAGATACTCCCAGGGAAGGCACAGATACGCAGTATTTT. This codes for CASSQDTPREGTDTQYF.

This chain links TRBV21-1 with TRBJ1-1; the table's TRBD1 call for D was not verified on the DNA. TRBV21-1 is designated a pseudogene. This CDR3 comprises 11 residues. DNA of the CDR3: TGTGCCAGCGTAGGGGGCACTGAAGCTTTCTTT. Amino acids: CASVGGTEAFF.

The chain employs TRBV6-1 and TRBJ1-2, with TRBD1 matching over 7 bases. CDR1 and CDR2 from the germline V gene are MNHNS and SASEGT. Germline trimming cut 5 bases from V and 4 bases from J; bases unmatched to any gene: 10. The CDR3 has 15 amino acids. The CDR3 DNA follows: TGTGCCAGCAGTTCCCAGGGCGCAGGGGGCTATGGCTACACCTTC. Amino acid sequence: CASSSQGAGGYGYTF.

The CDR3 DNA is TGTGCCAGCAGTGACTCTGGCAGGGGGCTCGGTGGCTACACCTTC. This codes for CASSDSGRGLGGYTF. V usage is TRBV6-4 and J usage is TRBJ1-2; 8 nucleotides line up with TRBD1. Germline CDR1 is MRHNA and CDR2 is SNTAGT. The V and J ends lost 0 bases and 7 bases, in that order; junction bases with no gene match: 7. The CDR3 runs to 15 residues.

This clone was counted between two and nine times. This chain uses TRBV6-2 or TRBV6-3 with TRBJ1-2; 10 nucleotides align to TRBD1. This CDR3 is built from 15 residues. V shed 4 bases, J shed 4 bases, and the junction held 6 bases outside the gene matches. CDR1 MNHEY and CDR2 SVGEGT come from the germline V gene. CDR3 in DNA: TGTGCCAGCAGTTCCGGGACAGGGGAGAGCTATGGCTACACCTTC. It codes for CASSSGTGESYGYTF.

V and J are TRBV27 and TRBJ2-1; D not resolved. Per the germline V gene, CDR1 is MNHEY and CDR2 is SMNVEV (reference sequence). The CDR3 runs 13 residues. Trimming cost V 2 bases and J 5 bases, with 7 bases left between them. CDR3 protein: CASSLGLHNEQFF. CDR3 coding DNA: TGTGCCAGCAGTTTAGGGCTTCACAATGAGCAGTTCTTC.